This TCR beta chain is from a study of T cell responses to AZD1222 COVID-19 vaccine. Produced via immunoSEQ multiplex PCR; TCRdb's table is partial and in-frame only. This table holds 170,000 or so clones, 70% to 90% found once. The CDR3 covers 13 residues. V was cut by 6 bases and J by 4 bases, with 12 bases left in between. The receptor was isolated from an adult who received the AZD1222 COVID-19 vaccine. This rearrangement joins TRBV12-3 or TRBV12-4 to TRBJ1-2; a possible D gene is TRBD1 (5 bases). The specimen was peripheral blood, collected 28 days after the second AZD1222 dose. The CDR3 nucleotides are TGTGCCAGCAGCTCCGACAGTTCCTATGGCTACACCTTC. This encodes CASSSDSSYGYTF.